Sequencing of this TCR beta chain was carried out in a study of regulatory dendritic cells for organ transplantation. Concerning this clone: What it recognizes is unknown.

FACS sorted CD4+ or CD8+ T cells into CD45RA+ naive and CD45RO+ memory. Points from the study as a whole: Alloreactive memory CD8+ T cell pools varied considerably between individuals. Resting memory CD8+ T cells held the most alloreactive clonotypes. Memory CD8+ clonal expansion seemed more limited with regulatory than mature dendritic cells.

TCRdb keeps only in-frame clones here, not all; method: immunoSEQ multiplex PCR. Here the sample spans fewer than 40,000 clones, over 80% being singletons. Germline V gives CDR1 MNHEY, CDR2 SMNVEV (reference sequence). The CDR3 covers 15 residues. V shed 6 bases, J shed 9 bases, and the junction held 9 bases outside the gene matches. This receptor was identified in a human donor in good health. Sequenced input: naive CD8+ T cells from blood. Subset here: CD45RA+ naive T cells. The chain links TRBV27 to TRBJ1-6; TRBD1 agrees at 9 bases. The CDR3 DNA reads as TGTGCCAGCAGCGTCCGGGACAGGGTAACTTCACCCCTCCACTTT. This translates into CASSVRDRVTSPLHF.